This T cell receptor beta chain emerged from a study of control samples from healthy donors and cancer patients (dated by TCRdb to 2020 to 2022). Libraries came from the immunoSEQ multiplex PCR assay. TCRdb mirrors the immuneACCESS table, restricted to in-frame sequences. Some clones are absent from its copies; in checked studies, under half trace to an unresolved V gene, and the reason for the others is unknown. This sample gives around 170,000 clones in total; 92% of them show up just once. Together, the top ten hold about 0.73% of the sample. About this clone: The specificity of this receptor is unknown. The input lacks base qualities; no much larger clone sits a single base away.

V and J are trimmed by 8 bases and 4 bases, and the gene matches miss 11 bases of the junction. There are 15 amino acids in the CDR3, from cysteine to phenylalanine inclusive. Kept here is only the CDR3 DNA, which spans 45 bases and is read in frame from base 1. According to the germline V gene, CDR1 reads MDHEN and CDR2 reads SYDVKM. Sequencing was carried out using blood. This sequence originates from a woman aged 25-40 years in good health. This receptor chain uses TRBV28 and TRBJ2-3; 8 middle bases align to TRBD2. The CDR3 region reads CASSRGLVSSDTQYF. The nucleotide sequence reads TGTGCCAGCTCAAGGGGACTAGTATCTTCAGATACGCAGTATTTT.